This T cell receptor beta chain is from a study of blood T cell repertoires in COVID-19 (TCRdb year 2020). Looking at the study overall: Samples from collaborators originated in the United States, Italy and Spain and spanned both the acute and convalescent phases of COVID-19. A freely available public database, intended as a resource for researchers studying the immune response to SARS-CoV-2, is where the repertoires were released. The samples were drawn from two sources: the first 160 participants of the ongoing ImmuneRACE study, and about 1,300 subjects contributed by 6 global collaborators. Nearly every sample came with metadata listing a de-identified subject ID, COVID-19 status, age in years and sex. The material from the prospective study consisted of cDNA or gDNA derived from T cells, B-cell-depleted T cells, or PBMCs. Deeply sampled blood TCRbeta repertoires from subjects exposed to, actively infected with, or recovered from COVID-19 were included in the dataset. Where HLA class I and class II types were available, the types were taken from metadata supplied by the sample provider, not from assay-based typing.

Each collaborating institution followed its own protocols to collect whole blood in K2EDTA tubes. For TCRbeta analysis, collaborator samples were shipped as frozen whole blood, as isolated PBMCs, or as DNA extracted from either sample type. TCRbeta CDR3 regions were amplified from genomic DNA using the immunoSEQ Assay, a bias-controlled multiplex PCR. On the authors' methods: Within the assay, amplification of reference gene primers was used to estimate how many nucleated cells each sample contained. To quantify the absolute abundance of each unique TCRbeta CDR3 rearrangement, sequence reads were collapsed and filtered. Productive Simpson clonality was computed per sample as the square root of Simpson's diversity index over productive rearrangements. Here the immuneACCESS table is served through TCRdb, limited to in-frame sequences with V and J called. Missing clones are a known gap in these copies; in checked studies unresolved V genes cover under half, and the rest lacks a known reason. V and J calls and clone size follow that table, whereas D and trimming were derived from the DNA. The sample profile shows approximately 670,000 clones; 80% to 90% of them were found once. The ten most abundant clones make up approximately 0.3% of the sample.

Paper-wide results and their limitations: The quantity of clinical and demographic metadata differed by source and by participant and was supplied without curation.

CDR1 and CDR2 (GTSNPN, SVGIG) derive from the germline V gene (reference sequence). From the cysteine through the phenylalanine, the CDR3 covers 15 amino acids. The read is trimmed to its CDR3 DNA, 45 bases read in frame from base 1. V loses 3 bases, J loses 2 bases, and the germline ends lie 11 bases apart. Points on this clone: Its antigen is currently not known. No base-level quality is on record; no much larger clone is a single base apart.

The chain links TRBV30 with TRBJ2-6; the best D guess is TRBD2, with 5 bases matching. The sequencing sample was made of peripheral blood. This TCR derives from a woman under 30 with acute or convalescent COVID-19. The CDR3 loop reads CAWSLASPGANVLTF. The base sequence is TGTGCCTGGAGCCTAGCCTCCCCTGGGGCCAACGTCCTGACTTTC.